This T cell receptor (beta chain) was observed in a study of T cell clusters in autoimmune cytopenias (dated by TCRdb to between 2018 and 2021). In the study overall: None of the approximately 14 chronic lymphocytic leukemia controls had been treated or had autoimmune cytopenia, and among these controls roughly five were female, with a mean age of 65 years and a median age of approximately 60 years. The median TRB sequencing depth was approximately 52,000 reads per sample, and the median number of distinct TRB clonotypes was roughly 2,200 per sample. Peripheral blood TRB and IGH repertoires were sequenced in autoimmune cytopenia patients at active disease and during treatment follow-up, alongside healthy, CLL and autoimmune hepatitis controls. The study aimed to test whether autoimmune cytopenia patients carry a disease-specific immune repertoire signature usable as a blood-based biomarker. For primary cytopenia, about 26 age-matched healthy donors were used as controls, and for secondary cytopenia, approximately 15 age-matched CLL patients were used as controls. What the study reported, not specific to this receptor: Almost three-fold more exclusive TRB clusters were observed in healthy donors than in active autoimmune hepatitis patients, consistent with an autoimmunity-wide signature. In the comparison of secondary cytopenia with CLL, no cluster-lack signature showed up, apparently because the dominant lymphoma-associated repertoire masked the signature. GLIPH results suggested that primary autoimmune cytopenia patients were missing physiological T cell clusters, with fewer than 60 clusters found only in healthy donors compared with more than 15 found only in patients. TRB repertoire shifts, with less even repertoires observed in secondary cytopenia and CLL, were mostly attributed to lymphoma bias rather than autoimmunity. The T cell clusters were defined only in silico, and the functional role of the clusters still needed to be validated experimentally.

This clonotype is medium-sized (0.01 to 0.1%) on the basis of its frequency; no count is available. Its antigen remains unidentified. For each sample, TRB amplification used roughly 250 ng of peripheral blood genomic DNA, equal to some 38,000 genome equivalents. TRB rearrangements were amplified by multiplex PCR using a touch-down protocol with TRB-A and TRB-B primer pools mixed in one tube. Illumina adapters and sample indices were attached to the amplicons through two consecutive PCR reactions using Phusion HS II polymerase. After gel purification with the NucleoSpin Gel and PCR Clean-up kit, the amplicons were quantified by Qubit and checked for quality on an Agilent 2100 Bioanalyzer. Sequencing of the libraries was done on an Illumina MiSeq with paired-end, single-indexed, 600-cycle runs. As for the original processing: MiXCR version 2.1.12 with the default MiXCR reference library was used to align and assemble TRB reads. A clone was defined by each unique CDR3 nucleotide sequence, and analysis was restricted to productive sequences with at least two reads. Repertoire diversity was assessed by alpha-parameterized diversity profiles (alpha 0 to 5), including Shannon (alpha 1) and Simpson (alpha 2) indices, computed with an R script. Combinatorial TRB VJ usage was calculated with the tcR package and was compared between cohorts by principal component analysis performed with ade4. GLIPH was used to cluster TCRbeta CDR3s in pairs of cohorts matched for age and read depth, and a Wilcoxon test was used to compare cluster frequencies. TCRdb reprocessed the reads, reporting each CDR3 protein sequence once and no DNA. These V and J calls are TCRdb output, not the study's own analysis. The table of this sample itemizes several thousand distinct CDR3 sequences. 55% of the sample belongs to the ten largest clones.

Counted from cysteine to phenylalanine, this CDR3 has 11 amino acids. The DNA sequence is not available. The germline V gene encodes CDR1 SQVTM and CDR2 ANQGSEA. This same sample was also taken into another study, of T cell repertoires in aging, cancer and after chemotherapy. Reported in the second study: Six donor age groups were covered, ranging from 30 or younger up to 70 or older, and each group contained at least three individuals. In the hematological group, the paired samples taken before and after chemotherapy came from chronic lymphocytic leukemia patients given fludarabine- or bendamustine-based regimens. Roughly 9.6 million TCR reads were contained in the full dataset. Compared with age-matched healthy donors, untreated patients with either hematological or solid cancers had significantly lower TCR diversity in the blood along with higher clonality. In healthy donors, the decline in TCR diversity with age was mainly explained by loss of richness, whereas in cancer patients loss of evenness was also found to contribute. Median generation probability increased over the chemotherapy interval in both cancer cohorts, suggesting repertoire reconstitution through rebound thymic output. It was noted by the authors that conclusions about immunological memory after chemotherapy cannot be drawn from the repertoire data. Hematological cancer patients had lymphoid organ infiltration, which may itself impair thymic emigration or peripheral T cell expansion. Peripheral blood TCR beta repertoires from healthy donors and cancer patients were profiled to examine immunoaging and T cell reconstitution after chemotherapy. Alongside around 97 healthy donors serving as a reference group, the cohort included approximately 210 cancer patients, of whom some 91 had hematological cancers and approximately 120 had solid cancers. MiXCR versions 2.12 and 3.0.5 were used to process TRB sequences. The repertoire metrics were Shannon diversity, evenness, clonality (calculated as one minus evenness), and diversity profiles parameterized by alpha from 0 to 5. The IGoR algorithm was used to calculate generation probabilities of clones in the paired pre- and post-chemotherapy samples.

The source is a human donor with chronic lymphocytic leukemia. The donor label of this sample is uncertain. The chain is assembled from TRBV29-1 and TRBJ1-2; the D call from TCRdb, TRBD1, cannot be confirmed without DNA. Sequences were obtained from peripheral blood. The CDR3 reads CSTWTGYGYTF.